The clone carrying this TCR beta chain was found many times. TCRdb reanalysed the PCR reads using MiXCR and keeps one entry per CDR3 protein. This sample has 20,000 to 30,000 distinct CDR3 sequences, with almost 50% found just once. The data belong to a study of CD4 and CD8 cells across lung adenocarcinoma regions. The CDR3 contains 15 residues. CDR1 is MNHEY, CDR2 SVGEGT, per germline. Deletions cut 5 bases from V and 2 bases from J, with 10 bases between. Localized lung adenocarcinoma, a non-small cell lung cancer, affected the donors. The sequenced material came from CD8+ T cells from the center of a lung tumor. The chain links TRBV6-2 or TRBV6-3 to TRBJ2-6; D is undetermined. This sequence originates from a male donor with lung adenocarcinoma. The CD4 and CD8 labels of this study may be unreliable. The CDR3 DNA reads as TGTGCCAGCAGTACTTTAGGCACTGGGGCCAACGTCCTGACTTTC. It is translated as CASSTLGTGANVLTF.